The T cell receptor (beta chain) described here comes from a study of blood T cells in healthy people across ages. Then a second PCR, running roughly 6 to 11 cycles, was carried out with a sample-barcoded 5' primer and a J-beta primer mix. MiXCR was run by TCRdb on the 5' RACE reads, yielding one entry per CDR3 protein. The sample has hundreds of thousands of distinct CDR3 sequences; approximately 25% are singletons. The germline CDR1 and CDR2 sequences are DFQATT and SNEGSKA (reference sequence). CDR3 length: 13 residues. This clonotype came up a few times. At one boundary the junction diverges from the germline segment, which might be a read error. The sample was also linked to a second study, of T cells of mothers and their children.

This rearrangement joins TRBV20-1 to TRBJ2-5, with 7 bases identical to TRBD2. The end of the DNA fits TRBJ2-7 better, so the J call may be wrong. The sequenced sample consisted of blood. This TCR derives from a boy aged 5-17 years in good health. The CDR3 region has the DNA TGTAGTGCCCATGCTAGCGGAACCTACGAGCAGTACTTC. Amino acids: CSAHASGTYEQYF.